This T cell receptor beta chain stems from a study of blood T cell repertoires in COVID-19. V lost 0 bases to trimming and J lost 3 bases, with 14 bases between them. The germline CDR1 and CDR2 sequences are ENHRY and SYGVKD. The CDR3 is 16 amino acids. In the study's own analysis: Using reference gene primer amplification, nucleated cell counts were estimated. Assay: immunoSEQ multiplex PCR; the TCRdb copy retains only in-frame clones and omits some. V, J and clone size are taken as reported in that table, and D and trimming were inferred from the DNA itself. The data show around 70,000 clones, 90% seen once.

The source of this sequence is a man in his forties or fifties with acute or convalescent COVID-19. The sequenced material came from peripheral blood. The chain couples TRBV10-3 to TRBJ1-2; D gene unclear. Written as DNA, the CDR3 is TGTGCCATCAGTGAGTCTCTCGGGAAACGGTACTATGGCTACACCTTC. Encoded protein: CAISESLGKRYYGYTF.